One sample yielded the 9 T cell receptor beta chains listed below, sequenced in a study of cytomegalovirus exposure and HLA in healthy donors. A multiplex PCR was run with 60 Vbeta primers and 13 Jbeta primers. Produced via immunoSEQ multiplex PCR; TCRdb's table is partial and in-frame only. The data show under 200,000 clones, and the top ten clones hold almost 6.5%. What was sequenced was PBMCs. These receptors were obtained from a man aged 25-45 years in good health and CMV-seronegative.

This chain links TRBV7-9 with TRBJ1-2, with a weak D call TRBD1 (5 bases). With 3 bases removed from V and 5 bases from J, the gap between germline ends came to 13 bases. This CDR3 contains 14 residues. Germline CDR1 is SEHNR and CDR2 is FQNEAQ (reference sequence). Written as DNA, the CDR3 is TGTGCCAGCAGCTTGAGTGTGGGGGGATATGGCTACACCTTC. Its translation is CASSLSVGGYGYTF.

The rearrangement uses TRBV7-9 and TRBJ2-5; 7 bases fit TRBD2. V lost 1 base to trimming and J lost 5 bases; unmatched junction nucleotides: 4. This CDR3 region has 14 residues. Germline loops: CDR1 SEHNR, CDR2 FQNEAQ (reference sequence). The CDR3 loop reads CASSLGGSAETQYF. The CDR3 DNA reads as TGTGCCAGCAGCTTAGGCGGGAGTGCGGAGACCCAGTACTTC.

The chain employs TRBV6-5 and TRBJ2-1; 11 bases fit TRBD2. CDR3 length equals 14 residues. Germline V gene lookup returns CDR1 MNHEY and CDR2 SVGAGI. Unmatched junction bases numbered 5, after V lost 10 bases and J lost 3 bases. CDR3 in amino acids: CATGTSGSYNEQFF. CDR3 DNA: TGTGCCACAGGGACTAGCGGAAGCTACAATGAGCAGTTCTTC.

The chain combines TRBV5-4 with TRBJ2-6, with 7 positions matching TRBD1. The length of the CDR3 is 15 residues. Per germline, CDR1 SGHNT and CDR2 YYREEE (reference sequence). The V gene end was trimmed by 4 bases and the J gene end by 3 bases; junction bases not matched to a gene: 4. The DNA of the CDR3 is TGTGCCAGCAGCGAAGGGGGCAGTGGGGCCAACGTCCTGACTTTC. This sequence encodes CASSEGGSGANVLTF. The whole variable domain, filled in from reference TRBV5-4 and TRBJ2-6, reads ETGVTQSPTHLIKTRGQQVTLRCSSQSGHNTVSWYQQALGQGPQFIFQYYREEENGRGNFPPRFSGLQFPNYSSELNVNALELDDSALYLCASSEGGSGANVLTFGAGSRLTVL.

The J gene is TRBJ1-2, the V gene TRBV29-1; D is undetermined. The CDR3 covers 16 residues. Germline CDR1 and CDR2: SQVTM and ANQGSEA. Trimming cost V 4 bases and J 1 base, with 19 bases left between them. The CDR3, as DNA: TGCAGCGTTGGACCGGGTTCCTACCACATTAACTATGGCTACACCTTC. Encoded protein: CSVGPGSYHINYGYTF.

CDR3 nucleotides: TGTGCCAGCTCACCATACAGGGGCCTGAACACTGAAGCTTTCTTT. This translates into CASSPYRGLNTEAFF. V usage is TRBV18 and J usage is TRBJ1-1; 7 nucleotides match TRBD1. V shed 2 bases and J 0 bases; nucleotides not matched to a gene: 3. CDR1 is KGHSH and CDR2 is LQKENI in the germline V gene. This CDR3 has 15 residues.

The V and J genes are TRBV4-3 and TRBJ2-3; a weak D match, TRBD2 (6 bases). CDR1 and CDR2 (germline): LGHNA, YSLEER. V was cut by 0 bases and J by 6 bases, with 16 bases left in between. This CDR3 has 16 residues. The CDR3 reads CASSQDRRGTGDTQYF. CDR3 nucleotides: TGCGCCAGCAGCCAAGATCGGAGGGGAACGGGGGATACGCAGTATTTT.

The CDR3 protein is CASSLTGQQETQYF. Written as DNA, the CDR3 is TGTGCCAGCAGCTTGACAGGGCAGCAAGAGACCCAGTACTTC. The chain uses TRBV11-3 and TRBJ2-5, with TRBD1 identical over 7 bases. The CDR3 totals 14 residues. V trimming: 3 bases; J trimming: 2 bases; junction bases outside the gene matches: 3. CDR1 SGHNT and CDR2 YENEEA come from the germline V gene.

This sequence joins TRBV18 and TRBJ1-6; tentative D call: TRBD1 (5 bases). This CDR3 is 13 amino acids long. Trimming shortened V by 2 bases and J by 7 bases, and 6 bases separated the two germline ends. Germline V gene data show CDR1 as KGHSH and CDR2 as LQKENI. CDR3 DNA: TGTGCCAGCTCACCAGGGGCCAATTCACCCCTCCACTTT. It is translated as CASSPGANSPLHF.